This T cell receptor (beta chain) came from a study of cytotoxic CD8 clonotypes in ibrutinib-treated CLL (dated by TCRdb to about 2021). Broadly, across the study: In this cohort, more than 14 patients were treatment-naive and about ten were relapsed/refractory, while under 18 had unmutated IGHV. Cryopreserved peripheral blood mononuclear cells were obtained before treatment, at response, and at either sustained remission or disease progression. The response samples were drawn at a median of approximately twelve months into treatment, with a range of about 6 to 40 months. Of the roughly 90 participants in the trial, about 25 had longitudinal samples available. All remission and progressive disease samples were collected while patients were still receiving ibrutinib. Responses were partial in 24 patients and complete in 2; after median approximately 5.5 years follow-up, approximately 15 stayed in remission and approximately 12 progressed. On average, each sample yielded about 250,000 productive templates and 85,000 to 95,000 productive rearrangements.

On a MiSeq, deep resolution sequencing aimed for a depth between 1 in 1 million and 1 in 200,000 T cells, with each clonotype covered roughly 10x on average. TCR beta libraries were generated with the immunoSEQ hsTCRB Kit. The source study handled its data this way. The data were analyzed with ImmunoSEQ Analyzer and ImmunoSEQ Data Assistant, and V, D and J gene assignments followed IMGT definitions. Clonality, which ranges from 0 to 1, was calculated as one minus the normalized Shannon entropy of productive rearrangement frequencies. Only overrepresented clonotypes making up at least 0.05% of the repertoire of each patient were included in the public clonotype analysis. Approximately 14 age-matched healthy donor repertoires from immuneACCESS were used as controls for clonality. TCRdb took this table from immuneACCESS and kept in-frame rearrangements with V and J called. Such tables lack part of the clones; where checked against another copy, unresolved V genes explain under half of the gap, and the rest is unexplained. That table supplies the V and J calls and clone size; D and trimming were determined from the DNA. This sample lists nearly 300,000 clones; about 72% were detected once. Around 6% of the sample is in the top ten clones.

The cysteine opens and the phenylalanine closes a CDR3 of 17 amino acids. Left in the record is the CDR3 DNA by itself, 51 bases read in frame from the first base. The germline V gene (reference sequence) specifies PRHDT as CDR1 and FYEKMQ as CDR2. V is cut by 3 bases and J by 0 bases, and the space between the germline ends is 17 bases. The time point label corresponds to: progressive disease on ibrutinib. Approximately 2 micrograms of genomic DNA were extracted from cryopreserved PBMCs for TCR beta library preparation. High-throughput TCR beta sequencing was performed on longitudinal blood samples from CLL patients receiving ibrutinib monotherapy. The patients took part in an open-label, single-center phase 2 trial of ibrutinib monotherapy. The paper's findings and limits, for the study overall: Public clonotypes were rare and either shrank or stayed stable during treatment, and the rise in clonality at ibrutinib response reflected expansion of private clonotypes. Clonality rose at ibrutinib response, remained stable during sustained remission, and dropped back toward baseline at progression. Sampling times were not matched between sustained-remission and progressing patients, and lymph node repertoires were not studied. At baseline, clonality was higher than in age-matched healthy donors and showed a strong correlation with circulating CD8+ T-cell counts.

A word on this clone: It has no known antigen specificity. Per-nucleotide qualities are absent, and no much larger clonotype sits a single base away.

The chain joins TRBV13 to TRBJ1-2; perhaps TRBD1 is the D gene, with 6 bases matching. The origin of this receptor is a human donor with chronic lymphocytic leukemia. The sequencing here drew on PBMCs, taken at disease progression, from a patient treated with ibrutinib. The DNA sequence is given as TGTGCCAGCAGCTTGTTCGGGGGCGCGACGGCTAACTATGGCTACACCTTC. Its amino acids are CASSLFGGATANYGYTF.